The 21 T cell receptor beta chains presented below share a single source sample, sequenced in a study of blood T cell repertoires in COVID-19. Data came from immunoSEQ multiplex PCR; TCRdb stores just in-frame clones and leaves some out. Here the sample spans some 190,000 clones, more than 65% being singletons. Sequencing was done on a sample of PBMCs or T cells enriched from blood (not recorded which). The source is a woman between 50 and 59 years old with acute COVID-19.

The chain couples TRBV11-3 to TRBJ2-3; 9 bases map to TRBD2. The V gene end was trimmed by 2 bases and the J gene end by 2 bases; junction bases not matched to a gene: 5. This CDR3 comprises 16 residues. Per germline, CDR1 SGHNT and CDR2 YENEEA. CDR3 in amino acids: CASSLKAGGPTDTQYF. CDR3 DNA sequence: TGTGCCAGCAGCTTAAAGGCGGGGGGGCCCACAGATACGCAGTATTTT.

The chain carries TRBV7-9 and TRBJ1-1; no clear D gene. The V and J ends lost 5 bases and 8 bases respectively, with 21 bases between them. Per germline, CDR1 SEHNR and CDR2 FQNEAQ (reference sequence). The CDR3 runs to 15 residues. CDR3 in amino acids: CASSTPRSRNPEAFF. The DNA for the CDR3 is TGTGCCAGCAGCACCCCTAGGTCGAGGAACCCCGAAGCTTTCTTT.

This rearrangement joins TRBV7-2 to TRBJ1-1, with D perhaps TRBD1 (5 bases). The CDR3 runs to 14 residues. CDR1 is SGHTA, CDR2 FQGNSA, per germline. V was shortened by 5 bases and J by 6 bases, with 16 bases between the two germline ends. The chain's CDR3 is CASSPAGGVAEAFF. The DNA for the CDR3 is TGTGCCAGCAGCCCAGCCGGGGGGGTGGCTGAAGCTTTCTTT.

The V and J genes are TRBV6-2 or TRBV6-3 and TRBJ2-1; D remains ambiguous. The germline V gene has CDR1 MNHEY and CDR2 SVGEGT. The CDR3 consists of 15 residues. V gave up 2 bases and J gave up 0 bases, with 8 bases separating them. In nucleotides, the CDR3 is TGTGCCAGCAGTTACCCTGCTAGCTCCTACAATGAGCAGTTCTTC. This translates into CASSYPASSYNEQFF.

This clone was detected only once. The gene calls are TRBV2 and TRBJ1-6; 8 nucleotides line up with TRBD1. J was trimmed by 9 bases and V by 6 bases; bases with no gene match: 16. The CDR3 sequence is 17 residues long. Per germline, CDR1 SNHLY and CDR2 FYNNEI. This CDR3 is CASRRGQGRGLSSPLHF. The DNA for the CDR3 is TGTGCCAGCAGAAGAGGACAGGGAAGAGGGTTAAGTTCACCCCTCCACTTT. Filled out from reference TRBV2 and TRBJ1-6, the complete variable domain reads EPEVTQTPSHQVTQMGQEVILRCVPISNHLYFYWYRQILGQKVEFLVSFYNNEISEKSEIFDDQFSVERPDGSNFTLKIRSTKLEDSAMYFCASRRGQGRGLSSPLHFGNGTRLTVT.

The chain joins TRBV6-5 to TRBJ2-7, with D perhaps matching TRBD2 (5 bases). V was pared by 6 bases and J by 9 bases, with 15 bases between. Germline CDR1 and CDR2: MNHEY and SVGAGI. The CDR3 totals 12 residues. The CDR3 coding sequence is TGTGCCAGCAGGGACTCGGTTGGAGCGCAGTACGTC. Its translation is CASRDSVGAQYV.

This clone was detected only a few times. Written as DNA, the CDR3 is TGTGCCAGCAGTGGCCAGGGGCGTGGAGCTTTCTTT. Protein sequence: CASSGQGRGAFF. J is TRBJ1-1 and V is TRBV6-2 or TRBV6-3; the D gene is possibly TRBD1 (6 bases). V lost 5 bases to trimming and J lost 10 bases, with 14 bases between them. CDR3 length: 12 residues. Germline-derived CDR1 and CDR2 are MNHEY and SVGEGT.

This clone has a single count. The V and J genes are TRBV3-1 (or the pseudogene TRBV3-2) and TRBJ1-2; D is uncertain. The V end lost 4 bases, the J end lost 3 bases, and 15 bases lay between the germline ends. From germline, CDR1 is LGHDT and CDR2 YNNKEL (reference sequence). The CDR3 is 15 amino acids. Here the CDR3 reads CASSRSSGRDYGYTF. The CDR3 nucleotides are TGTGCCAGCAGCCGATCCTCTGGGAGGGACTATGGCTACACCTTC.

V is TRBV24-1 and J is TRBJ1-2, with D possibly TRBD1 on 5 matching bases. Per the germline V gene, CDR1 is KGHDR and CDR2 is SFDVKD. The CDR3 consists of 14 residues. Between the trimmed V and J ends, which lost 5 bases and 6 bases, there was a span of 15 bases. This CDR3 reads CATSGVSGLHGYTF. CDR3 DNA: TGTGCCACCAGTGGGGTGTCAGGGCTCCATGGCTACACCTTC.

The chain combines TRBV7-3 with TRBJ2-3; 10 nucleotides align to TRBD2. Germline assignment: CDR1 SGHTA and CDR2 FQGTGA. V shed 5 bases, J shed 5 bases, and the junction held 7 bases outside the gene matches. This CDR3 is built from 15 residues. The CDR3 region has the DNA TGTGCCAGCAGCCGTAGCGGGGGGCGGGGAGATACGCAGTATTTT. It codes for CASSRSGGRGDTQYF.

The J gene is TRBJ2-2, the V gene TRBV10-1; no definite D call. With 2 bases removed from V and 6 bases from J, the gap between germline ends came to 16 bases. CDR1 is WNHNN and CDR2 is SYGVQD in the germline V gene (reference sequence). The CDR3 totals 16 residues. The CDR3 DNA follows: TGCGCCAGCAGTGAGATAGGCAGGTCTGGTGCCGGGGAGCTGTTTTTT. This encodes CASSEIGRSGAGELFF.

The genes are TRBV30 and TRBJ2-3, with 13 bases identical to TRBD2. The V segment lost 2 bases and the J segment 5 bases; nucleotides outside the gene matches: 7. The CDR3 spans 16 residues. CDR1 GTSNPN and CDR2 SVGIG come from the germline V gene (reference sequence). The CDR3 region is CAWSRLAGGSGDTQYF. CDR3 nucleotide sequence: TGTGCCTGGAGTCGACTAGCGGGGGGAAGCGGAGATACGCAGTATTTT. The variable domain in full, with the rest retrieved from reference TRBV30 and TRBJ2-3, is SQTIHQWPATLVQPVGSPLSLECTVEGTSNPNLYWYRQAAGRGLQLLFYSVGIGQISSEVPQNLSASRPQDRQFILSSKKLLLSDSGFYLCAWSRLAGGSGDTQYFGPGTRLTVL.

The rearrangement links TRBV5-4 to TRBJ1-1, with D tentatively TRBD1 (5 bases). Per germline, CDR1 SGHNT and CDR2 YYREEE (reference sequence). Between the trimmed V and J ends, which lost 4 bases and 4 bases, there was a span of 17 bases. The CDR3 totals 15 residues. The CDR3 DNA sequence: TGTGCCAGCAGCAGGCCCGCGGATAGGGGCACTGAAGCTTTCTTT. The encoded protein is CASSRPADRGTEAFF.

The chain joins TRBV2 to TRBJ1-5; a possible D gene is TRBD1 (5 bases). Deletions cut 6 bases from V and 7 bases from J, with 16 bases between. From germline, CDR1 is SNHLY and CDR2 FYNNEI. The CDR3 runs to 14 residues. This CDR3 reads CASRAGQGSQPQHF. CDR3 nucleotides: TGTGCCAGCAGGGCAGGGCAGGGAAGCCAGCCCCAGCATTTT.

The chain joins TRBV5-1 to TRBJ2-3; the match to TRBD2 covers 10 bases. CDR3 length: 16 amino acids. The germline gives CDR1 SGHRS, CDR2 YFSETQ. Trimming at V came to 4 bases and at J to 4 bases, leaving 9 bases not matched to a gene. CDR3 sequence reads: CASSLRGSGGADTQYF. In nucleotides, the CDR3 is TGCGCCAGCAGCCTCCGGGGAAGCGGGGGGGCAGATACGCAGTATTTT.

This clone came up a few times. CDR3 region: CASSQVTGGDGELFF. In DNA, the CDR3 is TGTGCCAGCAGCCAAGTGACAGGGGGTGACGGGGAGCTGTTTTTT. This rearrangement joins TRBV4-2 to TRBJ2-2; TRBD1 matches at 9 bases. V lost 1 base, J lost 7 bases, and 4 bases stayed unmatched. CDR1 is LGHNA and CDR2 is YNFKEQ in the germline V gene. The CDR3 consists of 15 residues.

V usage is TRBV19 and J usage is TRBJ2-3, with 8 bases aligning to TRBD1. This CDR3 is 16 amino acids long. The germline gives CDR1 LNHDA, CDR2 SQIVND (reference sequence). Trimming at V came to 6 bases and at J to 4 bases, leaving 12 bases not matched to a gene. CDR3 protein: CASSPQGAYRADTQYF. In nucleotides, the CDR3 is TGTGCCAGTAGCCCTCAGGGGGCGTATAGGGCAGATACGCAGTATTTT. Full variable domain (rest looked up from reference TRBV19 and TRBJ2-3): DGGITQSPKYLFRKEGQNVTLSCEQNLNHDAMYWYRQDPGQGLRLIYYSQIVNDFQKGDIAEGYSVSREKKESFPLTVTSAQKNPTAFYLCASSPQGAYRADTQYFGPGTRLTVL.

V usage is TRBV13 and J usage is TRBJ2-3, with D maybe TRBD1 (6 bases). The germline V gene encodes CDR1 PRHDT and CDR2 FYEKMQ (reference sequence). V was pared by 5 bases and J by 1 base, with 16 bases between. The CDR3 is made up of 16 amino acids. Here the CDR3 reads CASSPEQGLRTDTQYF. CDR3 bases: TGTGCCAGCAGCCCAGAACAGGGCCTCCGCACAGATACGCAGTATTTT.

The CDR3, as DNA: TGTGCCTGGAGGGTCTCTAATGAAAAACTGTTTTTT. Translated, it gives CAWRVSNEKLFF. This chain uses TRBV7-9 with TRBJ1-4; D uncertain. There are 12 residues in the CDR3. Germline loops: CDR1 SEHNR, CDR2 FQNEAQ (reference sequence). V lost 11 bases and J lost 3, with 10 bases in between. The entire variable domain, with the rest obtained from reference TRBV7-9 and TRBJ1-4, is as follows: DTGVSQNPRHKITKRGQNVTFRCDPISEHNRLYWYRQTLGQGPEFLTYFQNEAQLEKSRLLSDRFSAERPKGSFSTLEIQRTEQGDSAMYLCAWRVSNEKLFFGSGTQLSVL.

This chain links TRBV11-3 with TRBJ1-1, with 7 bases aligning to TRBD1. The V gene's germline CDR1 is SGHNT and CDR2 YENEEA. The length of the CDR3 is 18 residues. Unmatched junction bases numbered 10, after V lost 0 bases and J lost 0 bases. The CDR3 region has the DNA TGTGCCAGCAGCTTAGACCAGGGGGGCCTATTTATGAACACTGAAGCTTTCTTT. This codes for CASSLDQGGLFMNTEAFF.

This rearrangement joins TRBV7-3 to TRBJ1-6; the D is unclear. CDR3 length equals 18 residues. Germline loops: CDR1 SGHTA, CDR2 FQGTGA. V was clipped by 1 base and J by 2 bases, with 15 bases between them. CDR3 region: CASSLISRKSTYNSPLHF. CDR3 nucleotides: TGTGCCAGCAGCTTAATCTCGAGAAAATCTACCTATAATTCACCCCTCCACTTT.